Listed here are 27 T cell receptor beta chains from one sample, sequenced in a study of identical twins. TCRdb reprocessed the 5' RACE reads via MiXCR and lists one record per CDR3 protein. The sample consists of about 520,000 distinct CDR3 sequences, around 20% of them appearing once. The sample was also linked to a second study, of T cells expressing NK-cell markers.

Sequenced material: CD4+ T cells sorted from blood. All receptors derive from a woman aged 18 to 35 in good health.

This clonotype was seen a few times. The rearrangement links TRBV20-1 to TRBJ2-1, with 7 bases matching TRBD2. The germline CDR1 and CDR2 sequences are DFQATT and SNEGSKA (reference sequence). This CDR3 is 13 amino acids long. Trimming removed 6 bases from V and 7 bases from J; junction bases left unmatched: 9. DNA of the CDR3: TGCAGTGCGAGATGGGGTAGCGGGAATGAGCAGTTCTTC. This translates into CSARWGSGNEQFF.

The chain combines TRBV5-1 with TRBJ2-7; D is undetermined. V lost 0 bases to trimming and J lost 5 bases, with 12 bases between them. This CDR3 is built from 14 residues. Germline V lookup: CDR1 SGHRS, CDR2 YFSETQ. The CDR3 DNA follows: TGCGCCAGCAGCTTGGAGTGGACCTTTGACGAGCAGTACTTC. This sequence encodes CASSLEWTFDEQYF.

This clonotype appeared a few times. CDR3 nucleotide sequence: TGCGCCAGCAGCTTGCTCGGGGCGGGAACTGAAGCTTTCTTT. This codes for CASSLLGAGTEAFF. The chain carries TRBV5-1 and TRBJ1-1; the D gene is possibly TRBD1 (5 bases). V was trimmed by 1 base and J by 5 bases, leaving 12 bases between them. CDR3 size: 14 residues. The V gene's germline CDR1 is SGHRS and CDR2 YFSETQ.

This clonotype turned up a few times. The V gene is TRBV12-3 or TRBV12-4, the J gene TRBJ1-3; tentative D call: TRBD1 (5 bases). The length of the CDR3 is 15 residues. V was shortened by 6 bases and J by 0 bases, with 12 bases between the two germline ends. CDR3 sequence: CASRTQGYSGNTIYF. The CDR3 DNA sequence: TGTGCCAGCAGGACTCAGGGCTACTCTGGAAACACCATATATTTT.

In this sample, this clonotype turned up a few times. J is TRBJ2-1 and V is TRBV11-2; TRBD1 is a possible D gene (5 bases). V was trimmed by 7 bases and J by 2 bases, leaving 15 bases between them. The CDR3 has 15 amino acids. Per the germline V gene, CDR1 is SGHAT and CDR2 is FQNNGV. CDR3 region: CASKLQGRTYNEQFF. Written as DNA, the CDR3 is TGTGCCAGCAAGTTGCAGGGAAGGACCTACAATGAGCAGTTCTTC.

This clonotype was detected only a few times. The rearrangement joins TRBV20-1 to TRBJ2-5; the D gene is possibly TRBD1 (5 bases). The CDR3 extends over 13 amino acids. CDR1 is DFQATT, CDR2 SNEGSKA, per germline (reference sequence). V was pared by 0 bases and J by 7 bases, with 12 bases between. CDR3 DNA sequence: TGCAGTGCTAGAGATGGGCCCCAGGGGACCCAGTACTTC. Protein sequence: CSARDGPQGTQYF.

This clonotype appeared a few times. The rearrangement uses TRBV20-1 and TRBJ1-5; D uncertain. V was trimmed by 5 bases and J by 2 bases, leaving 7 bases between them. The CDR3 is 12 residues long. Germline V gives CDR1 DFQATT, CDR2 SNEGSKA (reference sequence). The CDR3 loop is CSAATGNQPQHF. The CDR3 region has the DNA TGCAGTGCTGCCACGGGCAATCAGCCCCAGCATTTT.

The chain is built from TRBV12-3 or TRBV12-4 and TRBJ2-3; D is uncertain. The CDR3 covers 12 residues. V lost 6 bases and J lost 6, with 10 bases in between. The DNA for the CDR3 is TGTGCCAGCAGCCCGGGTTACGATACGCAGTATTTT. Translated: CASSPGYDTQYF.

The J gene is TRBJ2-1, the V gene TRBV21-1; whether TRBD2, the table's D call, matches the DNA was not checked. TRBV21-1 is an annotated pseudogene. CDR3 size: 19 residues. CDR3 residues: CASSKVISWREPHGGEQFF. CDR3 nucleotide sequence: TGTGCCAGCAGCAAAGTTATATCTTGGCGGGAGCCCCACGGGGGTGAGCAGTTCTTC.

The chain carries TRBV5-1 and TRBJ1-6; the match to TRBD1 covers 7 bases. CDR3 length: 15 residues. The V segment lost 5 bases and the J segment 10 bases; nucleotides outside the gene matches: 12. CDR1 SGHRS and CDR2 YFSETQ come from the germline V gene. In DNA form, the CDR3 reads TGCGCCAGCAGATACGGGACAGCTGGTGGATCACCCCTCCACTTT. It translates to CASRYGTAGGSPLHF.

This clonotype came up a few times. The rearrangement uses TRBV7-2 and TRBJ2-7; tentatively, D is TRBD1 (6 bases). V lost 3 bases and J lost 1, with 13 bases in between. Looked up from germline, CDR1 is SGHTA and CDR2 is FQGNSA. CDR3 length: 15 amino acids. The CDR3 nucleotides are TGTGCCAGCAGCTTTGGGGGCGGCACATCCTACGAGCAGTACTTC. Its protein is CASSFGGGTSYEQYF.

V usage is TRBV10-1 and J usage is TRBJ2-1; TRBD2 agrees at 9 bases. The length of the CDR3 is 15 residues. V shed 4 bases, J shed 3 bases, and the junction held 4 bases outside the gene matches. CDR1 is WNHNN and CDR2 is SYGVQD in the germline V gene (reference sequence). The CDR3 loop is CASSGVAGVYNEQFF. The CDR3 DNA sequence: TGCGCCAGCAGTGGGGTAGCGGGAGTCTACAATGAGCAGTTCTTC.

The chain carries TRBV6-2 or TRBV6-3 and TRBJ2-7; D unclear. CDR3 length: 15 residues. From germline, CDR1 is MNHEY and CDR2 SVGEGT. The V end lost 5 bases, the J end lost 0 bases, and 14 bases lay between the germline ends. CDR3 nucleotide sequence: TGTGCCAGCAGTCCCGGACCTTGGAGCTCCTACGAGCAGTACTTC. This sequence encodes CASSPGPWSSYEQYF.

The chain is built from TRBV18 and TRBJ1-2; tentatively, D is TRBD1 (6 bases). The CDR3 totals 14 residues. The V end was cut by 3 bases, the J end by 8 bases, with 16 bases between. Germline CDR1 KGHSH, CDR2 LQKENI. Written as DNA, the CDR3 is TGTGCCAGCTCACCGTCAGAACAGGGACTCGGCTACACCTTC. Its translation is CASSPSEQGLGYTF.

This clonotype was counted a few times. The chain uses TRBV10-2 and TRBJ2-7, with 11 bases fitting TRBD1. Germline trimming cut 6 bases from V and 2 bases from J; bases unmatched to any gene: 3. This CDR3 region has 14 residues. Germline CDR1 and CDR2: WSHSY and SAAADI. The CDR3 loop reads CASRDRGRTYEQYF. The CDR3, as DNA: TGCGCCAGCAGGGACAGGGGGCGGACCTACGAGCAGTACTTC.

The V call is TRBV7-6, the J call TRBJ1-2; D might be TRBD1 (6 bases). The V and J ends lost 4 bases and 6 bases respectively, with 12 bases between them. CDR1 and CDR2 from the germline V gene are SGHVS and FNYEAQ. The CDR3 spans 13 residues. The CDR3 spells CASSSRGFDGYTF. In nucleotides, the CDR3 is TGTGCCAGCAGCTCCAGGGGATTCGATGGCTACACCTTC.

This chain joins TRBV11-2 and TRBJ2-7, with 10 nucleotides matching TRBD2. This CDR3 region has 16 residues. Germline values: CDR1 SGHAT, CDR2 FQNNGV. The ends lost 3 bases at V and 6 bases at J; junction bases unmatched: 11. The CDR3 sequence is CASSLGNSGRLSEQYF. The CDR3 DNA is TGTGCCAGCAGCTTGGGGAATAGCGGGAGGTTAAGCGAGCAGTACTTC.

The chain carries TRBV5-6 and TRBJ1-1; a possible D gene is TRBD1 (5 bases). V dropped 3 bases and J dropped 6 bases, with 12 bases sitting between them. CDR1 SGHDT and CDR2 YYEEEE come from the germline V gene. The CDR3 is 13 residues long. DNA of the CDR3: TGTGCCAGCAGCTCGACAGACTCCCCTGAAGCTTTCTTT. Protein: CASSSTDSPEAFF. The full variable domain, completed using reference TRBV5-6 and TRBJ1-1, is DAGVTQSPTHLIKTRGQQVTLRCSPKSGHDTVSWYQQALGQGPQFIFQYYEEEERQRGNFPDRFSGHQFPNYSSELNVNALLLGDSALYLCASSSTDSPEAFFGQGTRLTVV.

This clonotype came up a few times. The chain links TRBV12-3 or TRBV12-4 to TRBJ2-2, with D unresolved. CDR3 length: 13 amino acids. The V and J ends lost 3 bases and 2 bases respectively, with 4 bases between them. The CDR3 protein is CASSFPNTGELFF. CDR3 DNA: TGTGCCAGCAGTTTTCCTAACACCGGGGAGCTGTTTTTT.

V usage is TRBV5-1 and J usage is TRBJ1-2, with 7 bases identical to TRBD1. Germline V lookup: CDR1 SGHRS, CDR2 YFSETQ. Trimming removed 2 bases from V and 8 bases from J; junction bases left unmatched: 6. The CDR3 is 13 residues long. CDR3 loop: CASSLTGVSGYTF. The CDR3 DNA follows: TGCGCCAGCAGCTTAACAGGGGTCTCAGGCTACACCTTC.

This rearrangement joins TRBV7-8 to TRBJ2-7, with a possible D match to TRBD2 (5 bases). Trimming removed 1 base at V and 6 bases at J, with 16 bases between. In germline, CDR1 is SGHVS, CDR2 FQNEAQ. This CDR3 is 15 amino acids long. As DNA, the CDR3 is TGTGCCAGCAGCTTAGTTGCGGGCGGTGGTGGCGAGCAGTACTTC. Translating it yields CASSLVAGGGGEQYF. The full variable domain, completed using reference TRBV7-8 and TRBJ2-7, is GAGVSQSPRYKVAKRGQDVALRCDPISGHVSLFWYQQALGQGPEFLTYFQNEAQLDKSGLPSDRFFAERPEGSVSTLKIQRTQQEDSAVYLCASSLVAGGGGEQYFGPGTRLTVT.

CDR3 region: CASSRAYRGGGTEAFF. CDR3 bases: TGTGCCAGCAGCAGAGCTTACAGGGGAGGGGGCACTGAAGCTTTCTTT. The chain combines TRBV5-6 with TRBJ1-1, with 7 bases identical to TRBD1. After removal of 4 bases from V and 4 bases from J, the junction contained 13 bases not matched to a gene. In germline, CDR1 is SGHDT, CDR2 YYEEEE. The length of the CDR3 is 16 residues. The whole variable domain, remainder taken from reference TRBV5-6 and TRBJ1-1, is DAGVTQSPTHLIKTRGQQVTLRCSPKSGHDTVSWYQQALGQGPQFIFQYYEEEERQRGNFPDRFSGHQFPNYSSELNVNALLLGDSALYLCASSRAYRGGGTEAFFGQGTRLTVV.

This clonotype was recorded a few times. The chain uses TRBV10-1 and TRBJ2-1; D possibly corresponds to TRBD2 (5 bases). CDR1 and CDR2 (germline): WNHNN, SYGVQD (reference sequence). The V and J ends lost 10 bases and 7 bases respectively, with 20 bases between them. The CDR3 length is 14 residues. The CDR3 sequence is CATSFVAGGNEQFF. In nucleotides, the CDR3 is TGCGCCACCTCGTTCGTCGCGGGTGGGAATGAGCAGTTCTTC.

This clonotype occurred many times. The rearrangement uses TRBV6-1 and TRBJ2-1; TRBD1 is a possible D gene (6 bases). CDR1 and CDR2 (germline): MNHNS, SASEGT. CDR3 length: 13 residues. V was pared by 6 bases and J by 5 bases, with 11 bases between. CDR3 sequence reads: CASRTGTNNEQFF. CDR3 DNA: TGTGCCAGCAGGACCGGGACAAACAATGAGCAGTTCTTC.

CDR3 protein: CASSLWIAGGADTQYF. The CDR3 region has the DNA TGTGCCAGCAGTTTATGGATAGCGGGAGGGGCAGATACGCAGTATTTT. The chain carries TRBV12-3 or TRBV12-4 and TRBJ2-3; 11 bases match TRBD2. The CDR3 runs to 16 residues. V was pared by 2 bases and J by 4 bases, with 5 bases of the junction left unmatched.

This clonotype was found a few times. The gene calls are TRBV7-8 and TRBJ2-5; no clear D. Germline V gene lookup returns CDR1 SGHVS and CDR2 FQNEAQ. Between the trimmed V and J ends, which lost 1 base and 2 bases, there was a span of 17 bases. The CDR3 covers 17 residues. The CDR3 nucleotides are TGTGCCAGCAGCTTAGGAGGCCGACTGGGCGTACAAGAGACCCAGTACTTC. Its protein product is CASSLGGRLGVQETQYF.

This clonotype has more than one count but fewer than ten. The V gene is TRBV6-2 or TRBV6-3, the J gene TRBJ2-1; no clear D. Germline lookup yields CDR1 MNHEY and CDR2 SVGEGT. The CDR3 is 11 amino acids. V lost 3 bases, J lost 9 bases, and 6 bases lay in between. For the CDR3, the DNA is TGTGCCAGCAGTTATGGGCCTGAGCAGTTCTTC. Encoded protein: CASSYGPEQFF.